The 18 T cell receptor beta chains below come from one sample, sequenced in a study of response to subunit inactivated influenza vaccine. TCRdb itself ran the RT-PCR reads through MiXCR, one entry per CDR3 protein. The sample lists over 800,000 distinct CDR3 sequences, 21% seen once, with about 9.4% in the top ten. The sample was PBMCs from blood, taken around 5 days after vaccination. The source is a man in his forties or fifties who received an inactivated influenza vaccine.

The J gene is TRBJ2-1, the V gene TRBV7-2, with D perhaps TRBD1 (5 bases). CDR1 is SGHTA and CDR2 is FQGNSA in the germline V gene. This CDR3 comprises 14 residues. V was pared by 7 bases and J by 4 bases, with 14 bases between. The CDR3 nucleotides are TGTGCCAGCATCCCGGACACCCTTTACAATGAGCAGTTCTTC. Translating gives CASIPDTLYNEQFF.

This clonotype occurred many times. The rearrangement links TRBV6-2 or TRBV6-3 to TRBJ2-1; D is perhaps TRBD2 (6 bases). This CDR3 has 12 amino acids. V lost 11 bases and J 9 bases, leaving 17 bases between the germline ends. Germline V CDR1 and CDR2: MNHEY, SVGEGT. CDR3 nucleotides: TGTGCCTCGGGGGAGATTGATAGTGAGCAGTTCTTC. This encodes CASGEIDSEQFF.

The DNA for the CDR3 is TGTGCCAGCAGGCGGGACGGTAGCTCCTACGAGCAGTACTTC. Its protein product is CASRRDGSSYEQYF. The rearrangement links TRBV6-2 or TRBV6-3 to TRBJ2-7; maybe TRBD2 (6 bases). CDR1 is MNHEY, CDR2 SVGEGT, per germline. The CDR3 consists of 14 residues. Trimming stripped 6 bases from V and 0 bases from J, with 12 bases between.

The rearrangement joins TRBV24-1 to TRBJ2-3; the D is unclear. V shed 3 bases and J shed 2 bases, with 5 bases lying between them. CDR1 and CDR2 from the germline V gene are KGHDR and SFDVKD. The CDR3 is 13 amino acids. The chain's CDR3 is CATSDDPTDTQYF. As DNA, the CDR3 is TGTGCCACCAGTGATGACCCCACAGATACGCAGTATTTT.

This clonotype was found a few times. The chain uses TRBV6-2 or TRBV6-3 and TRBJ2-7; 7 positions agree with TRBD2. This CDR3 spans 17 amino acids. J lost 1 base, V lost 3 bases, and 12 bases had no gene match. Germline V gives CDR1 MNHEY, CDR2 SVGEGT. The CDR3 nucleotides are TGTGCCAGCAGTTATCTTAAGCTAGCGGTGAGGTCCTACGAGCAGTACTTC. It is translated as CASSYLKLAVRSYEQYF.

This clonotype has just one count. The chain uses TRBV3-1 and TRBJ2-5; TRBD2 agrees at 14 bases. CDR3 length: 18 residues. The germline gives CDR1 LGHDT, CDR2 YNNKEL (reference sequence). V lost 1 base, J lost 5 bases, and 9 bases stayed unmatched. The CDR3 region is CASSQGSGLAGAGETQYF. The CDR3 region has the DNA TGTGCCAGCAGCCAAGGGTCGGGACTAGCGGGGGCGGGGGAGACCCAGTACTTC.

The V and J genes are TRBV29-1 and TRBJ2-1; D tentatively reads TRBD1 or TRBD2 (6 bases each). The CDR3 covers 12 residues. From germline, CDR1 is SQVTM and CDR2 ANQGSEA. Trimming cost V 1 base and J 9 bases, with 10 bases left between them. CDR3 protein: CSVEGGAVEQFF. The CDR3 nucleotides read TGCAGCGTTGAAGGGGGGGCAGTTGAGCAGTTCTTC.

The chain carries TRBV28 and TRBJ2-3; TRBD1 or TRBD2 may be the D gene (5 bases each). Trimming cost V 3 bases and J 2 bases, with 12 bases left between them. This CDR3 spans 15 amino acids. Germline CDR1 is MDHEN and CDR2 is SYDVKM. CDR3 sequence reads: CASSLGWGFTDTQYF. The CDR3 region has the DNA TGTGCCAGCAGTTTGGGTTGGGGGTTCACAGATACGCAGTATTTT.

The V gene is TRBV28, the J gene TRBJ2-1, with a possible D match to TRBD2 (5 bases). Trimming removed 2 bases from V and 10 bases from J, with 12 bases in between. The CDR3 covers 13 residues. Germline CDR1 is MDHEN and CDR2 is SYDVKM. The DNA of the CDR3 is TGTGCCAGCAGTTTAGGTAGCTGGAGGGAGCAGTTCTTC. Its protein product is CASSLGSWREQFF.

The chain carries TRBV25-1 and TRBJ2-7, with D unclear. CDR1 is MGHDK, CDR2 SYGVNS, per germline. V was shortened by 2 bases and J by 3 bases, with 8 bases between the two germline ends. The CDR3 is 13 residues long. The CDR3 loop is CASSEVGFYEQYF. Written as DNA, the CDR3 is TGTGCCAGCAGTGAAGTGGGGTTCTACGAGCAGTACTTC.

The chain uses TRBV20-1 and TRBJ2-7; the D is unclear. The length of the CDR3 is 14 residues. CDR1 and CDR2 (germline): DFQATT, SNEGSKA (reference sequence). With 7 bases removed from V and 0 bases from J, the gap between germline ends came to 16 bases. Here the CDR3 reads CSGIGPFSSYEQYF. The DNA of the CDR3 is TGCAGTGGCATCGGCCCGTTCAGCTCCTACGAGCAGTACTTC.

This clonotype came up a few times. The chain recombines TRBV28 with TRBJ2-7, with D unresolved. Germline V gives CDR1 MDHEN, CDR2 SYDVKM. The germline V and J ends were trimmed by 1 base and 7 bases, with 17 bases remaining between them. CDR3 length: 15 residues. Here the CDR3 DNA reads TGTGCCAGCAGTTTATATGGACGGAATCTACGAGAGCAGTACTTC. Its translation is CASSLYGRNLREQYF.

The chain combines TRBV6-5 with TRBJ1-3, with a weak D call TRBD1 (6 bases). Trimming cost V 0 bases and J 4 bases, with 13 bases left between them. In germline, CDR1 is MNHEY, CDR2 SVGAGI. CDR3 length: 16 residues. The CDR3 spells CASSYSRQEPGNTIYF. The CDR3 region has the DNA TGTGCCAGCAGTTACTCGAGACAGGAACCCGGAAACACCATATATTTT.

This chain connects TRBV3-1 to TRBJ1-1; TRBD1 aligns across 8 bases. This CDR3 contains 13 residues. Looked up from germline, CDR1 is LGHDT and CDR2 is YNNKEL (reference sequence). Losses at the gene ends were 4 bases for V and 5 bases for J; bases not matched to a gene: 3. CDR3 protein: CASSRRDRTEAFF. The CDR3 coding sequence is TGTGCCAGCAGCCGGCGGGACAGGACTGAAGCTTTCTTT.

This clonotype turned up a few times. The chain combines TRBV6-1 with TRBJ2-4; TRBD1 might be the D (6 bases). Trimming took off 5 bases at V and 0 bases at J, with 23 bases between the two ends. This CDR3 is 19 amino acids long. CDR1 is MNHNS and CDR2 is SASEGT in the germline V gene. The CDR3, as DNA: TGTGCCAGCAGTACCGGGACACCAGGAGAAATGCTAGCCAAAAACATTCAGTACTTC. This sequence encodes CASSTGTPGEMLAKNIQYF.

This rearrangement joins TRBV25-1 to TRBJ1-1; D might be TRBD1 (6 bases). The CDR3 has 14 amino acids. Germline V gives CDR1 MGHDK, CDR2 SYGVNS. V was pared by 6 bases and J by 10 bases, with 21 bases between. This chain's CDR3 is CASRGTGITMVAFF. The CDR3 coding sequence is TGTGCCAGCAGGGGTACAGGGATTACGATGGTAGCTTTCTTT.

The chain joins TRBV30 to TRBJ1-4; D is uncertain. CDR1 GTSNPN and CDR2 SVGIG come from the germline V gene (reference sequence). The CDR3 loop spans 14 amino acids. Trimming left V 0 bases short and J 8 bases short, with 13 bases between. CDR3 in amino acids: CAWSVRSGPEKLFF. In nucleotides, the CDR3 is TGTGCCTGGAGTGTACGTAGCGGCCCCGAAAAACTGTTTTTT.

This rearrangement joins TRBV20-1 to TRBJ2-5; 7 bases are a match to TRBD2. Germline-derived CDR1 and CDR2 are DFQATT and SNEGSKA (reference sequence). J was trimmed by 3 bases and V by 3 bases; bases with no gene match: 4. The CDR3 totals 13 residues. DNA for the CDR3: TGCAGTGCTAGGTGGGGGACTAAAGAGACCCAGTACTTC. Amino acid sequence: CSARWGTKETQYF.